What follows are 29 T cell receptor beta chains derived from one specimen sequenced in a study of cytomegalovirus exposure and HLA in healthy donors. The method was immunoSEQ multiplex PCR; TCRdb's version includes in-frame clones alone and lacks a portion of them. The data show 130,000 or so clones, with under 90% seen just once and 3% to 4% held by the top ten. Input material: PBMCs. These receptors came from a man aged 30 to 45 in good health and CMV-seronegative.

This clone was seen a single time. The J gene is TRBJ2-7, the V gene TRBV5-1, with 12 bases that match TRBD2. The CDR3 length is 14 residues. Germline V gene sequence: CDR1 SGHRS, CDR2 YFSETQ. After removal of 7 bases from V and 5 bases from J, the junction contained 7 bases not matched to a gene. The CDR3 region has the DNA TGCGCCAGCCGACTAGCGGGGGACCCACACGAGCAGTACTTC. Amino acid sequence: CASRLAGDPHEQYF.

This chain connects TRBV4-3 to TRBJ1-5, with D possibly TRBD1 on 5 matching bases. Germline CDR1 reads LGHNA; CDR2 reads YSLEER. This CDR3 is 15 amino acids long. V shed 0 bases and J shed 6 bases, with 12 bases lying between them. The CDR3 sequence is CASSQDWQGSQPQHF. Here the CDR3 DNA reads TGCGCCAGCAGCCAAGATTGGCAGGGTAGTCAGCCCCAGCATTTT.

J is TRBJ2-5 and V is TRBV19, with D perhaps TRBD2 (6 bases). This CDR3 spans 15 amino acids. Germline CDR1 LNHDA, CDR2 SQIVND (reference sequence). The V and J ends lost 3 bases and 5 bases respectively, with 16 bases between them. The CDR3 DNA reads TGTGCCAGTAGTATCGCGGGGTTCGGGGTGGAGACCCAGTACTTC. Its protein is CASSIAGFGVETQYF.

The V and J genes are TRBV28 and TRBJ1-1, with D possibly matching TRBD1 (5 bases). The CDR3 is 15 residues long. Trimming stripped 4 bases from V and 0 bases from J, with 12 bases between. Germline CDR1 MDHEN, CDR2 SYDVKM. The CDR3 loop reads CASSYYRTLNTEAFF. The CDR3 DNA is TGTGCCAGCAGTTACTATAGGACACTGAACACTGAAGCTTTCTTT.

The DNA of the CDR3 is TGTGCCAGCAGCAATGACAACACAGATACGCAGTATTTT. Residues: CASSNDNTDTQYF. This chain connects TRBV13 to TRBJ2-3; D remains unclear. The V gene lost 5 bases and the J gene lost 2 bases, with 8 bases spanning the gap. The CDR3 extends over 13 amino acids. Germline V gives CDR1 PRHDT, CDR2 FYEKMQ (reference sequence).

This chain connects TRBV9 to TRBJ2-2, with 8 bases identical to TRBD2. The CDR3 has 14 residues. Germline lookup yields CDR1 SGDLS and CDR2 YYNGEE. V shed 0 bases, J shed 14 bases, and the junction held 9 bases outside the gene matches. The CDR3 reads CASSVVAGRGELFF. CDR3 bases: TGTGCCAGCAGCGTAGTAGCGGGGCGGGGCGAACTGTTTTTT.

A single count supports this clone. The chain links TRBV4-1 to TRBJ1-1; weak D call: TRBD1 (5 bases). The CDR3 runs 15 residues. Germline-derived CDR1 and CDR2 are MGHRA and YSYEKL. The V end was cut by 4 bases, the J end by 2 bases, with 14 bases between. The CDR3 spells CASSRIQGVNTEAFF. The CDR3 nucleotides are TGCGCCAGCAGCCGGATACAAGGGGTAAACACTGAAGCTTTCTTT.

J is TRBJ1-1 and V is TRBV7-3; D not certain. The CDR3 consists of 13 residues. V was pared by 1 base and J by 1 base, with 4 bases between. Germline values: CDR1 SGHTA, CDR2 FQGTGA. The DNA for the CDR3 is TGTGCCAGCAGCTTAATTCGGAACACTGAAGCTTTCTTT. Translating gives CASSLIRNTEAFF.

The rearrangement joins TRBV7-9 to TRBJ1-6; D remains ambiguous. The CDR3 is 14 amino acids. With 3 bases removed from V and 7 bases from J, the gap between germline ends came to 10 bases. Germline CDR1 and CDR2: SEHNR and FQNEAQ (reference sequence). DNA of the CDR3: TGTGCCAGCAGCTTGGCAGGAATCAATTCACCCCTCCACTTT. Encoded protein: CASSLAGINSPLHF.

This chain joins TRBV19 and TRBJ2-1; D remains ambiguous. Trimming pared 2 bases from V and 6 bases from J, leaving 5 bases between. Germline V gene lookup returns CDR1 LNHDA and CDR2 SQIVND (reference sequence). This CDR3 region has 12 residues. CDR3 nucleotides: TGTGCCAGTAGTATAACCGGCAATGAGCAGTTCTTC. Its protein product is CASSITGNEQFF. Together with reference TRBV19 and TRBJ2-1, the CDR3 gives the full variable domain: DGGITQSPKYLFRKEGQNVTLSCEQNLNHDAMYWYRQDPGQGLRLIYYSQIVNDFQKGDIAEGYSVSREKKESFPLTVTSAQKNPTAFYLCASSITGNEQFFGPGTRLTVL.

This clone has a single count. This chain connects TRBV5-1 to TRBJ1-1; D is unclear. This CDR3 is 14 amino acids long. Trimming removed 3 bases at V and 1 base at J, with 10 bases between. The V gene's germline CDR1 is SGHRS and CDR2 YFSETQ. CDR3 in DNA: TGCGCCAGCAGCTCCATGGACTGGAACACTGAAGCTTTCTTT. Protein: CASSSMDWNTEAFF.

This rearrangement joins TRBV11-3 to TRBJ2-1; maybe TRBD2 (5 bases). CDR1 SGHNT and CDR2 YENEEA come from the germline V gene. Trimming shortened V by 4 bases and J by 6 bases, and 10 bases separated the two germline ends. The CDR3 runs 13 residues. In DNA, the CDR3 is TGTGCCAGCAGCTCCAGGACTGGCAATGAGCAGTTCTTC. Protein: CASSSRTGNEQFF.

The V call is TRBV7-2, the J call TRBJ2-5; 10 nucleotides line up with TRBD2. Trimming at V came to 0 bases and at J to 4 bases, leaving 2 bases not matched to a gene. This CDR3 comprises 15 residues. Germline values: CDR1 SGHTA, CDR2 FQGNSA. CDR3 nucleotides: TGTGCCAGCAGCTTAGCGATAGCGGGGGGAGAGACCCAGTACTTC. This encodes CASSLAIAGGETQYF.

The chain combines TRBV29-1 with TRBJ2-2; 7 bases map to TRBD1. With V trimmed by 5 bases and J by 1 base, 7 bases remained unmatched. The CDR3 has 15 residues. Germline assignment: CDR1 SQVTM and CDR2 ANQGSEA. As DNA, the CDR3 is TGCAGCGTTCCAGGACAGGCTATGAACACCGGGGAGCTGTTTTTT. As protein: CSVPGQAMNTGELFF.

V usage is TRBV6-5 and J usage is TRBJ2-3, with 8 bases lining up with TRBD2. The CDR3 covers 16 residues. CDR1 is MNHEY and CDR2 is SVGAGI in the germline V gene. Trimming removed 2 bases from V and 1 base from J; junction bases left unmatched: 5. CDR3: CASSYERRGGTDTQYF. CDR3 nucleotide sequence: TGTGCCAGCAGTTACGAGCGGCGGGGGGGCACAGATACGCAGTATTTT.

The chain combines TRBV5-6 with TRBJ2-5; D is possibly TRBD2 (5 bases). The CDR3 totals 12 residues. V gave up 6 bases and J gave up 7 bases, with 13 bases separating them. Germline V gene data show CDR1 as SGHDT and CDR2 as YYEEEE. In nucleotides, the CDR3 is TGTGCCAGCAACCGAGGGAGCGGGACCCAGTACTTC. It translates to CASNRGSGTQYF.

This clone was counted a single time. The V call is TRBV6-5, the J call TRBJ1-1; 7 bases fit TRBD1. Germline trimming cut 6 bases from V and 0 bases from J; bases unmatched to any gene: 7. CDR1 and CDR2 from the germline V gene are MNHEY and SVGAGI. The CDR3 totals 15 residues. In DNA form, the CDR3 reads TGTGCCAGCAGCTTGACAGGGACCATGAACACTGAAGCTTTCTTT. This gives the protein CASSLTGTMNTEAFF.

The chain carries TRBV6-6 and TRBJ1-2; tentative D call: TRBD1 (5 bases). The V and J ends lost 6 bases and 3 bases respectively, with 14 bases between them. Germline-derived CDR1 and CDR2 are MNHNY and SVGAGI (reference sequence). CDR3 length: 14 amino acids. CDR3 sequence reads: CASRTPEGDYGYTF. CDR3 DNA sequence: TGTGCCAGCAGAACACCCGAAGGGGACTATGGCTACACCTTC.

V gene TRBV5-1 combines with J gene TRBJ2-5; D possibly corresponds to TRBD1 (5 bases). Trimming pared 3 bases from V and 5 bases from J, leaving 11 bases between. CDR1 SGHRS and CDR2 YFSETQ come from the germline V gene. CDR3 length: 13 residues. The CDR3 sequence is CASSSEGAETQYF. CDR3 nucleotides: TGCGCCAGCAGCTCTGAAGGGGCCGAGACCCAGTACTTC.

V and J are TRBV28 and TRBJ1-5, with D tentatively TRBD1 (5 bases). Trimming removed 6 bases from V and 9 bases from J, with 18 bases in between. This CDR3 is built from 14 residues. CDR1 and CDR2 from the germline V gene are MDHEN and SYDVKM. The CDR3 nucleotides read TGTGCCAGCAGCCCCGGCGGGGGTGGTGGGCCCCAGCATTTT. It codes for CASSPGGGGGPQHF.

This clone came up once. The CDR3 sequence is CASSLSPPGGADSYEQYF. The CDR3 bases are TGTGCCAGCAGCTTATCCCCCCCCGGAGGCGCCGACTCCTACGAGCAGTACTTC. The gene calls are TRBV7-3 and TRBJ2-7, with D perhaps matching TRBD2 (5 bases). The CDR3 sequence is 18 residues long. Trimming left V 2 bases short and J 0 bases short, with 20 bases between. The germline CDR1 and CDR2 sequences are SGHTA and FQGTGA.

V usage is TRBV6-6 and J usage is TRBJ1-1; no clear D. Trimming shortened V by 2 bases and J by 0 bases, and 7 bases separated the two germline ends. The CDR3 is 14 amino acids. From germline, CDR1 is MNHNY and CDR2 SVGAGI (reference sequence). The CDR3 spells CASSYRVMNTEAFF. Written as DNA, the CDR3 is TGTGCCAGCAGTTACAGAGTTATGAACACTGAAGCTTTCTTT.

The chain uses TRBV19 and TRBJ2-7; TRBD1 aligns across 10 bases. The CDR3 covers 17 residues. J lost 5 bases, V lost 3 bases, and 13 bases had no gene match. Per germline, CDR1 LNHDA and CDR2 SQIVND (reference sequence). CDR3 loop: CASSIQPGTGEINEQYF. In nucleotides, the CDR3 is TGTGCCAGTAGTATTCAACCCGGGACAGGGGAAATAAACGAGCAGTACTTC. The full variable domain, with the rest looked up from reference TRBV19 and TRBJ2-7, is DGGITQSPKYLFRKEGQNVTLSCEQNLNHDAMYWYRQDPGQGLRLIYYSQIVNDFQKGDIAEGYSVSREKKESFPLTVTSAQKNPTAFYLCASSIQPGTGEINEQYFGPGTRLTVT.

The gene calls are TRBV11-3 and TRBJ2-5; 11 bases are shared with TRBD2. The CDR3 runs to 15 residues. The V segment lost 2 bases and the J segment 2 bases; nucleotides outside the gene matches: 1. The germline CDR1 and CDR2 sequences are SGHNT and YENEEA. The CDR3 spells CASSLRLAGQETQYF. Written as DNA, the CDR3 is TGTGCCAGCAGCTTAAGACTAGCGGGGCAAGAGACCCAGTACTTC. Drawing the rest from reference TRBV11-3 and TRBJ2-5, the complete variable domain is EAGVVQSPRYKIIEKKQPVAFWCNPISGHNTLYWYLQNLGQGPELLIRYENEEAVDDSQLPKDRFSAERLKGVDSTLKIQPAELGDSAVYLCASSLRLAGQETQYFGPGTRLLVL.

The chain combines TRBV15 with TRBJ2-2; D is perhaps TRBD2 (6 bases). Trimming stripped 5 bases from V and 4 bases from J, with 11 bases between. The CDR3 is made up of 14 amino acids. Germline loops: CDR1 LNHNV, CDR2 YYDKDF (reference sequence). Here the CDR3 reads CATSGSGGTGELFF. In DNA form, the CDR3 reads TGTGCCACCAGCGGTAGCGGAGGCACCGGGGAGCTGTTTTTT.

The V gene is TRBV5-1, the J gene TRBJ2-7, with 10 bases aligning to TRBD1. Per the germline V gene, CDR1 is SGHRS and CDR2 is YFSETQ. The CDR3 contains 14 residues. V shed 6 bases and J 2 bases; nucleotides not matched to a gene: 5. The chain's CDR3 is CASTGQGGAYEQYF. CDR3 sequence (DNA): TGCGCCAGCACCGGACAGGGGGGGGCCTACGAGCAGTACTTC.

The chain recombines TRBV11-2 with TRBJ2-1; possible D gene TRBD1, 6 bases. V was shortened by 4 bases and J by 4 bases, with 11 bases between the two germline ends. Germline-derived CDR1 and CDR2 are SGHAT and FQNNGV. The CDR3 spans 14 residues. The CDR3: CASSSRQVYNEQFF. The DNA of the CDR3 is TGTGCCAGCAGCTCTAGACAGGTTTACAATGAGCAGTTCTTC.

The chain has TRBV9 and TRBJ2-1; TRBD2 agrees at 9 bases. Germline CDR1 SGDLS, CDR2 YYNGEE. Trimming removed 2 bases from V and 5 bases from J; junction bases left unmatched: 5. The CDR3 sequence is 15 residues long. CDR3 sequence reads: CASSVAGGPHNEQFF. CDR3 nucleotides: TGTGCCAGCAGCGTCGCGGGGGGGCCCCACAATGAGCAGTTCTTC. The full variable domain, its missing parts supplied by reference TRBV9 and TRBJ2-1, is DSGVTQTPKHLITATGQRVTLRCSPRSGDLSVYWYQQSLDQGLQFLIQYYNGEERAKGNILERFSAQQFPDLHSELNLSSLELGDSALYFCASSVAGGPHNEQFFGPGTRLTVL.

This clone was detected once. The chain carries TRBV5-1 and TRBJ2-1; TRBD2 is a possible D gene (6 bases). The CDR3 loop spans 16 amino acids. The V gene lost 4 bases and the J gene lost 2 bases, with 16 bases spanning the gap. CDR1 and CDR2 (germline): SGHRS, YFSETQ. CDR3 DNA: TGCGCCAGCAGCCCCAACGAGGGACTGACCTACAATGAGCAGTTCTTC. Residues: CASSPNEGLTYNEQFF. The whole variable domain, remainder taken from reference TRBV5-1 and TRBJ2-1, is KAGVTQTPRYLIKTRGQQVTLSCSPISGHRSVSWYQQTPGQGLQFLFEYFSETQRNKGNFPGRFSGRQFSNSRSEMNVSTLELGDSALYLCASSPNEGLTYNEQFFGPGTRLTVL.